These 2 T cell receptor beta chains came from one sample sequenced in a study of cytomegalovirus exposure and HLA in healthy donors. The PCR employed 60 Vbeta primers together with 13 Jbeta primers. Sequencing used immunoSEQ multiplex PCR; TCRdb keeps in-frame clones, though not all of them. The clone table shows 55,000 to 85,000 clones, with the ten largest holding 2.4%. The sequenced sample consisted of PBMCs. The receptors stem from a female donor in good health and CMV-seropositive.

The genes are TRBV9 and TRBJ2-5; TRBD1 matches 11 bases. V shed 4 bases, J shed 3 bases, and the junction held 11 bases outside the gene matches. Per the germline V gene, CDR1 is SGDLS and CDR2 is YYNGEE. The CDR3 totals 17 residues. Here the CDR3 DNA reads TGTGCCAGCAGCATACAAACCGGGACAGGGGGTGAAGAGACCCAGTACTTC. Protein product: CASSIQTGTGGEETQYF.

This chain connects TRBV7-9 to TRBJ2-1, with 10 bases fitting TRBD2. V lost 5 bases to trimming and J lost 6 bases; unmatched junction nucleotides: 13. The CDR3 has 17 amino acids. Germline assignment: CDR1 SEHNR and CDR2 FQNEAQ (reference sequence). This chain's CDR3 is CASSPPGASGSTNEQFF. DNA for the CDR3: TGTGCCAGCAGCCCCCCCGGGGCTAGCGGGAGTACCAATGAGCAGTTCTTC. The variable domain in full, completed from reference TRBV7-9 and TRBJ2-1, reads DTGVSQNPRHKITKRGQNVTFRCDPISEHNRLYWYRQTLGQGPEFLTYFQNEAQLEKSRLLSDRFSAERPKGSFSTLEIQRTEQGDSAMYLCASSPPGASGSTNEQFFGPGTRLTVL.